Listed here are 18 T cell receptor beta chains from one sample, sequenced in a study of blood T cell repertoires in COVID-19. Method: immunoSEQ multiplex PCR; TCRdb's copy keeps in-frame clones and lacks some. Of about 290,000 clones in the sample, about 89% are singletons; the top ten hold approximately 0.85%. The sequencing sample was made of peripheral blood. All receptors come from a woman in her thirties or forties who had recovered from COVID-19.

The rearrangement links TRBV18 to TRBJ2-4; D is unclear. Germline lookup yields CDR1 KGHSH and CDR2 LQKENI. Deletions cut 2 bases from V and 9 bases from J, with 11 bases between. This CDR3 comprises 13 residues. Here the CDR3 reads CASSPGYQAIQYF. CDR3 nucleotides: TGTGCCAGCTCACCAGGGTATCAGGCCATTCAGTACTTC.

The CDR3 DNA sequence: TGTGCCAGCAGTAGCTTCCTGAACTATGGCTACACCTTC. It specifies CASSSFLNYGYTF. The rearrangement links TRBV6-5 to TRBJ1-2, with D unclear. Germline V gene sequence: CDR1 MNHEY, CDR2 SVGAGI. V lost 5 bases and J lost 2, with 9 bases in between. This CDR3 has 13 amino acids.

Of note for this clone: The same CDR3 is also encoded by other DNA sequences in this sample. The chain carries TRBV29-1 and TRBJ2-5; 10 bases line up with TRBD2. Germline V gene lookup returns CDR1 SQVTM and CDR2 ANQGSEA. The CDR3 runs 14 residues. Trimming removed 4 bases from V and 0 bases from J; junction bases left unmatched: 2. The CDR3 nucleotides are TGCAGCGTTGTCGGACTAGCGGACCAAGAGACCCAGTACTTC. Translating it yields CSVVGLADQETQYF.

This rearrangement joins TRBV7-3 to TRBJ2-1, with a weak D call TRBD2 (5 bases). Germline CDR1 SGHTA, CDR2 FQGTGA. The CDR3 spans 15 residues. Trimming left V 3 bases short and J 0 bases short, with 9 bases between. The CDR3 bases are TGTGCCAGCAGCTTGGACTCGAGCTCCTACAATGAGCAGTTCTTC. This gives the protein CASSLDSSSYNEQFF.

The V and J genes are TRBV3-1 (or the pseudogene TRBV3-2) and TRBJ2-1; D gene unclear. The CDR3 consists of 12 residues. V was shortened by 3 bases and J by 5 bases, with 5 bases between the two germline ends. Per germline, CDR1 LGHDT and CDR2 YNNKEL (reference sequence). CDR3 DNA: TGTGCCAGCAGCCAGAGGAACAATGAGCAGTTCTTC. Protein product: CASSQRNNEQFF.

The count of this clone is one. The chain links TRBV27 to TRBJ2-3; D perhaps matches TRBD2 (5 bases). CDR1 is MNHEY and CDR2 is SMNVEV in the germline V gene (reference sequence). There are 12 residues in the CDR3. V was cut by 6 bases and J by 4 bases, with 8 bases left in between. CDR3 region: CASSGKADTQYF. The CDR3 DNA is TGTGCCAGCAGCGGGAAAGCAGATACGCAGTATTTT.

The chain couples TRBV4-2 to TRBJ2-7; 11 bases align to TRBD2. The V and J ends lost 4 bases and 2 bases, in that order; junction bases with no gene match: 4. The CDR3 length is 15 residues. Germline V CDR1 and CDR2: LGHNA, YNFKEQ. Here the CDR3 DNA reads TGTGCCAGCAGCCCCCCGACTAGCGGGACCTACGAGCAGTACTTC. Its protein product is CASSPPTSGTYEQYF.

This chain joins TRBV30 and TRBJ2-3; the match to TRBD1 covers 9 bases. Germline V lookup: CDR1 GTSNPN, CDR2 SVGIG (reference sequence). V lost 3 bases, J lost 4 bases, and 14 bases stayed unmatched. CDR3 length equals 17 residues. The CDR3 nucleotides read TGTGCCTGGAGCGGAGAGTGGGGACAGGGAAGCGCAGATACGCAGTATTTT. Protein: CAWSGEWGQGSADTQYF.

This clone was picked up one time. The chain employs TRBV19 and TRBJ1-1, with TRBD1 matching over 10 bases. The CDR3 sequence is 15 residues long. The junction had 7 bases not matched to a gene; V was cut back by 5 bases and J by 4 bases. CDR1 and CDR2 from the germline V gene are LNHDA and SQIVND (reference sequence). The CDR3 nucleotides are TGTGCCAGTAGTCCTCGGACAGGGGGACGCACTGAAGCTTTCTTT. Its protein product is CASSPRTGGRTEAFF.

The chain has TRBV19 and TRBJ1-2; TRBD1 is a possible D gene (5 bases). Germline values: CDR1 LNHDA, CDR2 SQIVND (reference sequence). Trimming took 4 bases from V and 8 from J, leaving 11 bases between them. The CDR3 loop spans 12 amino acids. The CDR3 coding sequence is TGTGCCAGTAGTACCGACAGAGTCGGCTACACCTTC. Its protein product is CASSTDRVGYTF.

V gene TRBV29-1 combines with J gene TRBJ2-5; perhaps TRBD1 as D (6 bases). V lost 7 bases, J lost 3 bases, and 21 bases lay in between. CDR1 SQVTM and CDR2 ANQGSEA come from the germline V gene. This CDR3 is 15 amino acids long. The CDR3 reads CSAPATGLSKETQYF. The CDR3 bases are TGCAGCGCCCCGGCGACAGGCCTTTCTAAAGAGACCCAGTACTTC.

The gene calls are TRBV27 and TRBJ2-5, with D unclear. The CDR3 has 13 residues. V gave up 8 bases and J gave up 2 bases, with 12 bases separating them. CDR1 and CDR2 (germline): MNHEY, SMNVEV (reference sequence). CDR3 coding DNA: TGTGCCAGCCGCCCGACTGGACAAGAGACCCAGTACTTC. Translated, it gives CASRPTGQETQYF.

The chain links TRBV19 to TRBJ2-1; 12 bases match TRBD2. Germline V lookup: CDR1 LNHDA, CDR2 SQIVND (reference sequence). The CDR3 runs to 17 residues. Trimming cost V 5 bases and J 7 bases; bases outside gene matches: 12. DNA of the CDR3: TGTGCCAGTAGTCCCCCCAAACTAGCGGGAGGTCCGAATGAGCAGTTCTTC. It yields the protein CASSPPKLAGGPNEQFF.

The chain joins TRBV28 to TRBJ2-7, with D perhaps matching TRBD2 (6 bases). Germline assignment: CDR1 MDHEN and CDR2 SYDVKM. CDR3 size: 15 residues. The V end lost 2 bases, the J end lost 9 bases, and 20 bases lay between the germline ends. CDR3 sequence: CASSLTMGLARGQYF. The CDR3 DNA is TGTGCCAGCAGTTTAACTATGGGTCTAGCGAGGGGGCAGTACTTC.

The chain combines TRBV18 with TRBJ2-5; D is ambiguous. There are 13 residues in the CDR3. V gave up 4 bases and J gave up 1 base, with 7 bases separating them. CDR1 and CDR2 (germline): KGHSH, LQKENI. CDR3 region: CASSLDSQETQYF. The CDR3 DNA reads as TGTGCCAGCTCACTCGACTCCCAAGAGACCCAGTACTTC.

This clone came up once. V is TRBV15 and J is TRBJ2-1; 7 bases are a match to TRBD2. This CDR3 has 12 amino acids. The V and J ends lost 6 bases and 7 bases, in that order; junction bases with no gene match: 3. Germline CDR1 is LNHNV and CDR2 is YYDKDF (reference sequence). The CDR3 nucleotides are TGTGCCACCAGTAGGCGGGAGAATGAGCAGTTCTTC. As protein: CATSRRENEQFF.

The chain joins TRBV19 to TRBJ2-1; 9 bases are a match to TRBD2. V lost 2 bases and J lost 0; bases outside the gene matches: 8. The CDR3 runs 18 residues. The germline CDR1 and CDR2 sequences are LNHDA and SQIVND (reference sequence). The CDR3 spells CASSISRLTSGSYNEQFF. The CDR3 region has the DNA TGTGCCAGTAGTATATCCCGACTGACTAGCGGCTCCTACAATGAGCAGTTCTTC.

This clone was seen a few times. The chain employs TRBV25-1 and TRBJ2-7; D gene ambiguous. The CDR3 has 13 residues. Germline V gene lookup returns CDR1 MGHDK and CDR2 SYGVNS. V lost 9 bases to trimming and J lost 3 bases, with 15 bases between them. DNA of the CDR3: TGTGCCAGTGAAGAGGCCGGCGGCTACGAGCAGTACTTC. Its protein product is CASEEAGGYEQYF.